These 14 T cell receptor beta chains share one sample of origin, sequenced in a study of CD8+ T cells in alopecia areata. Treatment noted: oral pan-JAK inhibitor, 5-10 mg twice daily. Reverse transcribed after extraction, RNA yielded cDNA as the sequencing template. Assay used: immunoSEQ multiplex PCR; TCRdb lists only in-frame clones, some missing. The sample has 150,000 to 200,000 clones, roughly 66% seen once. The sequenced sample was CD4+ T cells sorted from blood, obtained at week 24, from a patient treated with tofacitinib. Receptor source: a human donor with alopecia areata.

The rearrangement joins TRBV6-5 to TRBJ2-6, with a possible D match to TRBD1 (6 bases). Trimming removed 2 bases at V and 3 bases at J, with 11 bases between. Germline V lookup: CDR1 MNHEY, CDR2 SVGAGI. This CDR3 spans 16 amino acids. CDR3 sequence reads: CASSYLNRVGANVLTF. CDR3 coding DNA: TGTGCCAGCAGTTACCTTAACAGGGTTGGGGCCAACGTCCTGACTTTC.

The chain employs TRBV11-2 and TRBJ2-7, with D tentatively TRBD1 (6 bases). CDR3 length: 14 amino acids. Germline assignment: CDR1 SGHAT and CDR2 FQNNGV. The V end was cut by 4 bases, the J end by 0 bases, with 10 bases between. This CDR3 reads CASSYTGSSYEQYF. CDR3 sequence (DNA): TGTGCCAGCAGCTACACAGGGAGCTCCTACGAGCAGTACTTC.

The chain recombines TRBV29-1 with TRBJ2-3; D is undetermined. Trimming took off 3 bases at V and 2 bases at J, with 3 bases between the two ends. The CDR3 covers 11 residues. The germline CDR1 and CDR2 sequences are SQVTM and ANQGSEA. CDR3 amino acids: CSVDTTDTQYF. The CDR3 DNA is TGCAGCGTTGACACCACAGATACGCAGTATTTT.

The chain is built from TRBV25-1 and TRBJ1-1; 7 bases agree with TRBD1. V shed 2 bases, J shed 8 bases, and the junction held 5 bases outside the gene matches. The germline CDR1 and CDR2 sequences are MGHDK and SYGVNS. The CDR3 has 13 residues. Here the CDR3 DNA reads TGTGCCAGCAGTGAACCCAACAGGGGAGAAGCTTTCTTT. Translating gives CASSEPNRGEAFF.

The V and J genes are TRBV2 and TRBJ2-3; 10 bases agree with TRBD2. The CDR3 totals 15 residues. V dropped 2 bases and J dropped 6; count of bases not matched to a gene: 5. Germline CDR1 is SNHLY and CDR2 is FYNNEI. CDR3 DNA: TGTGCCAGCAGTGAACAGCGGGGGGGCCCGGATACGCAGTATTTT. This gives the protein CASSEQRGGPDTQYF.

DNA of the CDR3: TGCAGCGTTGCGGACGGCCCGGGGGACACTGAAGCTTTCTTT. It is translated as CSVADGPGDTEAFF. The rearrangement links TRBV29-1 to TRBJ1-1; tentative D call: TRBD1 (5 bases). CDR1 and CDR2 from the germline V gene are SQVTM and ANQGSEA. The V end was cut by 4 bases, the J end by 3 bases, with 15 bases between. The CDR3 runs to 14 residues. The variable domain in full, completed from reference TRBV29-1 and TRBJ1-1, reads SAVISQKPSRDICQRGTSLTIQCQVDSQVTMMFWYRQQPGQSLTLIATANQGSEATYESGFVIDKFPISRPNLTFSTLTVSNMSPEDSSIYLCSVADGPGDTEAFFGQGTRLTVV.

The chain joins TRBV14 to TRBJ1-6; no firm D call. The CDR3 has 15 amino acids. V lost 1 base and J lost 8, with 12 bases in between. Germline-derived CDR1 and CDR2 are SGHDN and FVKESK. The DNA of the CDR3 is TGTGCCAGCAGCCAAGCAGTCCCCCTGTATTCACCCCTCCACTTT. This translates into CASSQAVPLYSPLHF.

The chain has TRBV27 and TRBJ1-2; TRBD1 aligns across 10 bases. Trimming cost V 4 bases and J 5 bases; bases outside gene matches: 1. Germline CDR1 MNHEY, CDR2 SMNVEV (reference sequence). The CDR3 is 13 residues long. The CDR3 loop reads CASSWGQGYGYTF. CDR3 nucleotide sequence: TGTGCCAGCAGTTGGGGACAGGGGTATGGCTACACCTTC.

This clone was seen a handful of times. The J gene is TRBJ1-5, the V gene TRBV6-5; a weak D match, TRBD1 (5 bases). V dropped 7 bases and J dropped 7 bases, with 17 bases sitting between them. Germline V gene lookup returns CDR1 MNHEY and CDR2 SVGAGI. The length of the CDR3 is 14 residues. CDR3 DNA: TGTGCCAGCATCCCCGGTGCGGGGGAACAGCCCCAGCATTTT. The encoded protein is CASIPGAGEQPQHF.

This clone has just a few counts. CDR3 sequence reads: CSVAGTVTDEQFF. The CDR3 DNA is TGCAGCGTAGCCGGGACAGTCACAGATGAGCAGTTCTTC. J is TRBJ2-1 and V is TRBV29-1; 7 bases fit TRBD1. Per the germline V gene, CDR1 is SQVTM and CDR2 is ANQGSEA. The V segment lost 6 bases and the J segment 8 bases; nucleotides outside the gene matches: 10. The CDR3 has 13 residues.

CDR3 nucleotide sequence: TGCGCCAGCAGCCAAGTGGAAGACACTGAAGCTTTCTTT. Protein sequence: CASSQVEDTEAFF. This rearrangement joins TRBV4-1 to TRBJ1-1; no firm D call. CDR3 length: 13 residues. The V end was cut by 1 base, the J end by 3 bases, with 6 bases between. Per germline, CDR1 MGHRA and CDR2 YSYEKL.

The chain carries TRBV11-2 and TRBJ2-6; 7 nucleotides match TRBD1. This CDR3 comprises 16 residues. Germline-derived CDR1 and CDR2 are SGHAT and FQNNGV. The junction had 4 bases not matched to a gene; V was cut back by 3 bases and J by 2 bases. CDR3 coding DNA: TGTGCCAGCAGCTTGAACACAGGGGCTGGGGCCAACGTCCTGACTTTC. Translated: CASSLNTGAGANVLTF. Supplemented by reference TRBV11-2 and TRBJ2-6, the full variable domain reads EAGVAQSPRYKIIEKRQSVAFWCNPISGHATLYWYQQILGQGPKLLIQFQNNGVVDDSQLPKDRFSAERLKGVDSTLKIQPAKLEDSAVYLCASSLNTGAGANVLTFGAGSRLTVL.

This clone has more than one count but fewer than ten. The CDR3 bases are TGTGCCAGCTCAGTCGGCTCGTGGAGGACAGATACGCAGTATTTT. Translation: CASSVGSWRTDTQYF. The chain recombines TRBV28 with TRBJ2-3; the D gene is possibly TRBD2 (5 bases). The CDR3 length is 15 residues. Germline CDR1 and CDR2: MDHEN and SYDVKM. Trimming took off 8 bases at V and 3 bases at J, with 18 bases between the two ends.

The rearrangement uses TRBV30 and TRBJ1-2, with 7 bases identical to TRBD1. CDR1 is GTSNPN and CDR2 is SVGIG in the germline V gene (reference sequence). V shed 5 bases and J 4 bases; nucleotides not matched to a gene: 10. This CDR3 spans 14 amino acids. The CDR3 reads CAWEPTGRGYGYTF. The CDR3 region has the DNA TGTGCCTGGGAGCCGACAGGGAGAGGCTATGGCTACACCTTC.